Listed below are T cell receptor beta chains from one sample, sequenced in a study of blood T cells in healthy people across ages. TCRdb independently ran MiXCR on the 5' RACE reads; one entry per CDR3 protein. The sample contains roughly 800,000 distinct CDR3 sequences, 58% of which appear only once. Sequencing used blood. The receptors come from a man aged 30 to 39 in good health. CDR3s include the opening cysteine and the closing phenylalanine or tryptophan. Each record gives: J gene, D gene, clone size, V gene, CDR3 protein, CDR3 DNA. A D gene is named only where the DNA matches it firmly. Some rows have no size entry. The others give once, few or many, or a class for an expanded clone.

TRBJ1-6,-,-,TRBV4-2,CASSQGGVAFNSPLHF,TGTGCCAGCAGCCAAGGGGGGGTAGCGTTCAATTCACCCCTCCACTTT
TRBJ2-5,TRBD2,-,TRBV4-2,CASSQEHLAGVETQYF,TGTGCCAGCAGCCAAGAACATCTAGCGGGAGTGGAGACCCAGTACTTC
TRBJ2-1,TRBD2,once,TRBV6-2/TRBV6-3,CASSYFSGTSYNEQFF,TGTGCCAGCAGTTACTTTAGCGGGACCTCCTACAATGAGCAGTTCTTC
TRBJ2-7,-,-,TRBV21-1,CAAILSGGFSYEQYF,TGTGCCGCTATCCTTTCGGGGGGATTCTCCTACGAGCAGTACTTC
TRBJ2-1,TRBD2,-,TRBV19,CASGLAFNNEQFF,TGTGCCAGTGGACTAGCGTTTAACAATGAGCAGTTCTTC
TRBJ2-2,-,-,TRBV2,CASSERGDGRAGELFF,TGTGCCAGCAGTGAAAGGGGTGATGGTCGGGCCGGGGAGCTGTTTTTT
TRBJ2-7,-,few,TRBV20-1,CSAHRSDSYYEQYF,TGCAGTGCTCACAGGTCCGATTCTTACTACGAGCAGTACTTC
TRBJ2-1,TRBD2,-,TRBV29-1,CSTQTSGGYNEQFF,TGCAGCACCCAGACTAGCGGGGGATACAATGAGCAGTTCTTC
TRBJ2-3,TRBD2,-,TRBV20-1,CSARDPLGAGLAGGPPDTQYF,TGCAGTGCTAGAGATCCTCTAGGGGCAGGACTAGCGGGGGGGCCTCCAGATACGCAGTATTTT
TRBJ2-1,TRBD1,-,TRBV5-6,CASSNPGRTGVYNEQFF,TGTGCCAGCAGCAATCCCGGCAGGACAGGGGTCTACAATGAGCAGTTCTTC
TRBJ2-2,-,-,TRBV6-1,CASNGLLRELFF,TGTGCCAGCAACGGACTACTACGGGAGCTGTTTTTT
TRBJ1-2,TRBD1,once,TRBV7-2,CASSPGGPGTGRGYTF,TGTGCCAGCAGCCCCGGGGGACCCGGGACAGGGAGAGGCTACACCTTC
TRBJ2-3,-,few,TRBV10-3,CAISAGEYTDTQYF,TGTGCCATCAGTGCAGGGGAATACACAGATACGCAGTATTTT
TRBJ2-3,-,-,TRBV6-1,CVVRGRTTDTQYF,TGTGTAGTTCGAGGCAGGACCACAGATACGCAGTATTTT
TRBJ2-5,TRBD1,-,TRBV18,CASSPLGQGGETQYF,TGTGCCAGCTCACCACTTGGACAGGGCGGGGAGACCCAGTACTTC
TRBJ2-1,TRBD1,-,TRBV29-1,CSVAGQAYTEQFF,TGCAGCGTTGCAGGACAGGCCTACACTGAGCAGTTCTTC
TRBJ2-1,TRBD2,-,TRBV30,CAWSPGTSGGNNEQFF,TGTGCCTGGAGCCCTGGGACTAGCGGGGGGAACAATGAGCAGTTCTTC
TRBJ2-7,TRBD2,-,TRBV28,CASTSGGGSEQYF,TGTGCCAGCACTTCGGGGGGAGGTAGCGAGCAGTACTTC
TRBJ2-7,-,few,TRBV15,CATSRGESSSYEQYF,TGTGCCACCAGCAGAGGGGAATCATCATCCTACGAGCAGTACTTC
TRBJ2-5,-,-,TRBV18,CASGRDFRETQYF,TGTGCCAGCGGCCGGGACTTTAGGGAGACCCAGTACTTC
TRBJ1-2,TRBD1,-,TRBV11-1,CASSQTGQGYYGYTF,TGTGCCAGCAGCCAAACGGGACAGGGTTACTATGGCTACACCTTC
TRBJ1-6,TRBD1,-,TRBV27,CASSPGQFASPLHF,TGTGCCAGCAGTCCGGGACAGTTCGCGTCACCCCTCCACTTT
TRBJ2-7,-,-,TRBV29-1,CSVVLGGRNEQYF,TGCAGCGTTGTTTTGGGGGGCAGGAACGAGCAGTACTTC
TRBJ2-1,-,-,TRBV5-5,CASQRDRRFTEQFF,TGTGCCAGCCAGCGGGACAGGCGGTTTACTGAGCAGTTCTTC
TRBJ2-7,TRBD1,-,TRBV2,CASDRTGLSEQYF,TGTGCCAGCGATCGGACAGGGCTATCTGAGCAGTACTTC
TRBJ2-3,-,-,TRBV6-4,CASSDSMVSDTQYF,TGTGCCAGCAGTGACTCGATGGTATCCGATACGCAGTATTTT
TRBJ2-2,-,-,TRBV5-4,CASSLGGRRTGELFF,TGTGCCAGCAGCTTGGGAGGGAGGCGCACCGGGGAGCTGTTTTTT
TRBJ1-2,TRBD1,once,TRBV28,CASSAQGLYGYTF,TGTGCCAGCTCGGCACAGGGGCTCTATGGCTACACCTTC
TRBJ2-7,-,-,TRBV4-2,CASSQVDGRDEQYF,TGTGCCAGCAGCCAAGTTGACGGTCGTGACGAGCAGTACTTC
TRBJ1-2,TRBD1,-,TRBV20-1,CSAPTGNPYGYTF,TGCAGTGCCCCGACAGGGAACCCTTATGGCTACACCTTC
TRBJ2-7,-,-,TRBV25-1,CASSEFGGRDYEQYF,TGTGCCAGCAGTGAATTTGGAGGCAGAGACTACGAGCAGTACTTC
TRBJ2-3,-,-,TRBV7-6,CASSLPSTGDTQYF,TGTGCCAGCAGCTTACCCTCAACCGGAGATACGCAGTATTTT
TRBJ2-7,TRBD1,-,TRBV7-9,CASSSSNRGEQYF,TGTGCCAGCAGCTCCTCAAACAGGGGCGAGCAGTACTTC
TRBJ1-2,-,-,TRBV7-2,CASSLVAGQNYGHTF,TGTGCAAGCAGCTTAGTGGCTGGGCAAAACTATGGCCACACCTTC
TRBJ1-1,-,-,TRBV5-1,CASSLEGGANTEAFF,TGCGCCAGCAGCTTGGAGGGCGGGGCGAACACTGAAGCTTTCTTT
TRBJ2-5,-,-,TRBV15,CATSGSGSRETQYF,TGTGCCACCAGCGGATCAGGGTCCCGAGAGACCCAGTACTTC
TRBJ2-5,-,-,TRBV5-1,CASSYRQSEETQYF,TGCGCCAGCAGCTATAGACAGAGCGAAGAGACCCAGTACTTC
TRBJ2-1,TRBD2,-,TRBV6-2/TRBV6-3,CASIGTSGTVNEQFF,TGTGCCAGCATTGGGACTAGCGGGACTGTAAATGAGCAGTTCTTC
TRBJ2-3,-,-,TRBV3-1,CASSQDRLADTQYF,TGTGCCAGCAGCCAAGATCGACTAGCAGATACGCAGTATTTT
TRBJ2-7,-,few,TRBV3-1,CASSPTVTEVYEQYF,TGTGCCAGCAGCCCCACGGTGACGGAAGTTTACGAGCAGTACTTC
TRBJ2-5,TRBD2,-,TRBV27,CASSTAGTGETQYF,TGTGCCAGCAGTACAGCGGGAACCGGGGAGACCCAGTACTTC
TRBJ2-7,TRBD2,-,TRBV14,CASSQWTSGYSYEQYF,TGTGCCAGCAGCCAGTGGACTAGCGGGTATTCCTACGAGCAGTACTTC
TRBJ2-1,-,-,TRBV7-9,CASSLGERRDGNEQFF,TGTGCCAGCAGCTTAGGGGAGCGCAGGGATGGGAATGAGCAGTTCTTC
TRBJ2-1,-,-,TRBV7-9,CASRPDIEQFF,TGTGCCAGCAGGCCGGACATTGAGCAGTTCTTC
TRBJ2-4,TRBD2,-,TRBV7-9,CASSATLAVVNIQYF,TGTGCCAGCAGCGCAACACTAGCGGTGGTAAACATTCAGTACTTC
TRBJ2-7,TRBD2,-,TRBV9,CASSPRTSGGDHEQYF,TGTGCCAGCAGCCCCCGGACTAGCGGGGGGGACCACGAGCAGTACTTC
TRBJ1-2,-,-,TRBV4-2,CASSQDLQGRYGYTF,TGTGCCAGCAGCCAAGATCTACAGGGACGGTATGGCTACACCTTC
TRBJ2-5,TRBD2,-,TRBV20-1,CSARFQTSGRETQYF,TGCAGTGCTAGGTTTCAGACTAGCGGGAGGGAGACCCAGTACTTC
TRBJ1-6,TRBD1,-,TRBV10-2,CASTGERQGNSPLHF,TGCGCCAGCACTGGGGAAAGACAGGGGAATTCACCCCTCCACTTT
TRBJ2-7,TRBD1,-,TRBV28,CASSSGQGIEQYF,TGTGCCAGCAGTTCGGGACAGGGTATCGAGCAGTACTTC
TRBJ2-1,-,few,TRBV28,CASGGLSYNEQFF,TGTGCCAGTGGCGGGCTTAGCTACAATGAGCAGTTCTTC
TRBJ2-7,-,-,TRBV13,CASSSLRVGEWNEQYF,TGTGCCAGCAGCTCCCTGAGGGTGGGAGAGTGGAATGAGCAGTACTTC
TRBJ2-7,TRBD2,few,TRBV20-1,CSARAWGLAGDLYEQYF,TGCAGTGCTAGAGCTTGGGGACTAGCGGGAGATCTCTACGAGCAGTACTTC
TRBJ1-5,-,-,TRBV7-2,CASSLAVGTSNQPQHF,TGTGCCAGCAGCTTAGCGGTGGGGACCAGCAATCAGCCCCAGCATTTT
TRBJ2-3,-,-,TRBV6-5,CASSYRGYFSVGDTQYF,TGTGCCAGCAGTTACAGGGGGTACTTCTCCGTTGGAGATACGCAGTATTTT
TRBJ2-5,TRBD1,-,TRBV7-2,CASSRDRAETRYF,TGTGCCAGCAGCCGTGACAGGGCAGAGACCCGGTACTTC
TRBJ2-5,-,-,TRBV7-2,CASSWRSRGPETQYF,TGTGCCAGCAGCTGGCGGTCCCGAGGGCCAGAGACCCAGTACTTC
TRBJ2-7,-,few,TRBV29-1,CSVGWGYEQYF,TGCAGCGTTGGCTGGGGATACGAGCAGTACTTC
TRBJ2-3,-,few,TRBV6-1,CASSEVLENTQYF,TGTGCCAGCAGTGAGGTCCTCGAGAATACGCAGTATTTT
TRBJ2-7,TRBD1,-,TRBV5-1,CVSNEQGSYNEQYF,TGCGTCAGCAATGAACAGGGGAGCTACAATGAGCAGTACTTC